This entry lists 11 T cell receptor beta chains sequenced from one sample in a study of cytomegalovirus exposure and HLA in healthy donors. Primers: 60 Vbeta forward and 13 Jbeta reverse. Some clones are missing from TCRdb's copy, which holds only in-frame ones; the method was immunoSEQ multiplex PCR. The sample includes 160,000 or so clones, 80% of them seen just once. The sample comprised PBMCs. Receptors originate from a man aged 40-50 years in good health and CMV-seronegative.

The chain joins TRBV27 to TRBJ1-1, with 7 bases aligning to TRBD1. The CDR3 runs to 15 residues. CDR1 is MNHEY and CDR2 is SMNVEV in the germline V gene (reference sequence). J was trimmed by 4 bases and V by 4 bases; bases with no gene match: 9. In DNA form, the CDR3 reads TGTGCCAGCAGTTCCATCGACAGGGTGGGCACTGAAGCTTTCTTT. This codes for CASSSIDRVGTEAFF.

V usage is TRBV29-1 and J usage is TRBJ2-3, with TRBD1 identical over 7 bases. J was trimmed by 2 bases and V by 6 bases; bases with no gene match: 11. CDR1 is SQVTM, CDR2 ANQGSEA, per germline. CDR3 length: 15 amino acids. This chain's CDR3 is CSVAKTGADTDTQYF. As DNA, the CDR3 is TGCAGCGTCGCAAAAACAGGGGCCGACACAGATACGCAGTATTTT.

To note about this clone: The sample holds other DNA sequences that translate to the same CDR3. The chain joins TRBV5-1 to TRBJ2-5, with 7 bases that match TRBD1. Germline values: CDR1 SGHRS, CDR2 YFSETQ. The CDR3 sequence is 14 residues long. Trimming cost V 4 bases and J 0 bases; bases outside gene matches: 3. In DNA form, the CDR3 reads TGCGCCAGCAGCCTAGGGACAGACCAAGAGACCCAGTACTTC. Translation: CASSLGTDQETQYF.

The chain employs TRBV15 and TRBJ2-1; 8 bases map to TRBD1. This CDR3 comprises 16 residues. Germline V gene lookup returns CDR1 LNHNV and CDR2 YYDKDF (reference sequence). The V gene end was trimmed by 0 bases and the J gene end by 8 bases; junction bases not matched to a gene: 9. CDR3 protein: CATSREGQGKEDEQFF. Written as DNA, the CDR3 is TGTGCCACCAGCAGAGAAGGACAGGGAAAGGAGGATGAGCAGTTCTTC.

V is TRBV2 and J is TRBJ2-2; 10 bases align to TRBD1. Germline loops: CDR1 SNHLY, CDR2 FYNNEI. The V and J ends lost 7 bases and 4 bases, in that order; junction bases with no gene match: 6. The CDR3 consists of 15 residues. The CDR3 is CASNRDRGGTGELFF. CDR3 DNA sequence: TGTGCCAGCAATCGGGACAGGGGAGGCACCGGGGAGCTGTTTTTT.

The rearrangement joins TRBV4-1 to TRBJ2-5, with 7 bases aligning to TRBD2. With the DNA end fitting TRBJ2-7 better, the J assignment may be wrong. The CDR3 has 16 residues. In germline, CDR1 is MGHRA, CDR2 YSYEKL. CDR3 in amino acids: CASSPIGRGGPYEQYF. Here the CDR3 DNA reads TGCGCCAGCAGCCCAATAGGTAGGGGAGGGCCCTACGAGCAGTACTTC.

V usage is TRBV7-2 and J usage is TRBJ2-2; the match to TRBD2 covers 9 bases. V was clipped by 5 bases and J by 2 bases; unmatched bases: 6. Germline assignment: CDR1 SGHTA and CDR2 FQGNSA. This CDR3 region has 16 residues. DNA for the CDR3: TGTGCCAGCAGCCGCGGGGGGGCTTCTAACACCGGGGAGCTGTTTTTT. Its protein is CASSRGGASNTGELFF.

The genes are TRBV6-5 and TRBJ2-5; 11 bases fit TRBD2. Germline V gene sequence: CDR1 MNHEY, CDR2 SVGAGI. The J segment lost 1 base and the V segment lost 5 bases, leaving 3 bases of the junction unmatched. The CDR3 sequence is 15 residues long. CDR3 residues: CASSGGTSGQETQYF. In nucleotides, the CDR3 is TGTGCCAGCAGTGGGGGGACTAGCGGCCAAGAGACCCAGTACTTC.

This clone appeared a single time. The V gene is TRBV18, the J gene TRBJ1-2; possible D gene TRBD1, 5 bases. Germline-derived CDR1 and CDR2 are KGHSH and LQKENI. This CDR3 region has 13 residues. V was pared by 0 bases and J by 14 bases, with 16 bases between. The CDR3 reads CASSPPVAGERTF. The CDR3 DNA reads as TGTGCCAGCTCACCACCAGTCGCGGGGGAAAGGACCTTC.

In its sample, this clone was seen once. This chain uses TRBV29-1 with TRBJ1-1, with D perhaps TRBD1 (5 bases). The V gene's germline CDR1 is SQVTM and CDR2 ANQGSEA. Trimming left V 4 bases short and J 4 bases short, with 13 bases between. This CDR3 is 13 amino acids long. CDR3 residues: CSVGGSGSTEAFF. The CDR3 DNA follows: TGCAGCGTTGGGGGGTCCGGGAGCACTGAAGCTTTCTTT.

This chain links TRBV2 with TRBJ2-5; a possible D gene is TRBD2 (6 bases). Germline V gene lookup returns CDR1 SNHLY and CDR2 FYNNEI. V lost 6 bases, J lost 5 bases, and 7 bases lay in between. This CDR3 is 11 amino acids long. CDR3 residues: CASRTRETQYF. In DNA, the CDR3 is TGTGCCAGCAGGACTAGGGAGACCCAGTACTTC.